This record looks at one TCR beta chain sequence and its context. The antigen remains unidentified. This entry belongs to a study of T-cell memory formation after mild COVID-19. A single record per CDR3 protein comes from TCRdb applying MiXCR to the 5' RACE reads. The data hold about 350,000 distinct CDR3 sequences, with roughly 15% observed a single time. Overall study results and limits: Memory cells collected pre-infection included some clones that later responded, suggesting cross-reactive memory joined.

The germline V and J ends were trimmed by 3 bases and 1 base, with 12 bases remaining between them. Germline lookup yields CDR1 KGHSH and CDR2 LQKENI. This CDR3 comprises 15 residues. The chain carries TRBV18 and TRBJ1-1; unclear D gene. The receptor was derived from a man aged 18-30 years who had mild COVID-19 (a few samples of this study predate the infection). Cell type and time point are not known. The sequenced sample was PBMCs or a T cell subset sorted from them (not recorded which). This chain's CDR3 is CASSPLGDGNTEAFF. Written as DNA, the CDR3 is TGTGCCAGCTCACCGCTCGGGGATGGGAACACTGAAGCTTTCTTT.